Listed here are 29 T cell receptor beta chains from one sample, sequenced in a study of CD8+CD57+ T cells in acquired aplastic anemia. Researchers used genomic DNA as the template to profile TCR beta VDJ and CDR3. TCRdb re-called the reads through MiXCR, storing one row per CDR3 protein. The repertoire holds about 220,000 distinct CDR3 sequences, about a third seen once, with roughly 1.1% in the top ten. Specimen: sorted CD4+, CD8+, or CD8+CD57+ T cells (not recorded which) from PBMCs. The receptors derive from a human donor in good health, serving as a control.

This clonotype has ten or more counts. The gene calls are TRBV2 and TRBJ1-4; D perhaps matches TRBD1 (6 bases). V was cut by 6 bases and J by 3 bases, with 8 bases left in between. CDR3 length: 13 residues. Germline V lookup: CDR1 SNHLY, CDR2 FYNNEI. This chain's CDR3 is CASRDRANEKLFF. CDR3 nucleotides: TGTGCCAGCAGGGACAGAGCTAATGAAAAACTGTTTTTT.

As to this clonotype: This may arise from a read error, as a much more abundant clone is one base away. The CDR3 coding sequence is TGTGCCAGCAGGGGGGCAGGGGGCCTTAGTAGAGCTTTCTTT. This sequence encodes CASRGAGGLSRAFF. V is TRBV2 and J is TRBJ1-1; 8 bases fit TRBD1. Trimming removed 6 bases from V and 10 bases from J; junction bases left unmatched: 13. CDR1 is SNHLY, CDR2 FYNNEI, per germline. CDR3 length: 14 amino acids.

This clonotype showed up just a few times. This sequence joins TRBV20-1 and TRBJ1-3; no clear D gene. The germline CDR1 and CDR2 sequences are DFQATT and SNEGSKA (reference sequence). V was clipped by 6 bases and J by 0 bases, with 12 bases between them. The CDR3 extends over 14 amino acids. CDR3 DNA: TGCAGTGCCCCCGGCCGGGGCTCTGGAAACACCATATATTTT. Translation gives CSAPGRGSGNTIYF.

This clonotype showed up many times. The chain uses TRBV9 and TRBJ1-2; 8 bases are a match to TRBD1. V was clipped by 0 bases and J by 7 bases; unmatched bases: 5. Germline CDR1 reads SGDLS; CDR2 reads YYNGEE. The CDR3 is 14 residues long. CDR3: CASSVDRTGFGYTF. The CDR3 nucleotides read TGTGCCAGCAGCGTAGATAGGACAGGGTTTGGCTACACCTTC.

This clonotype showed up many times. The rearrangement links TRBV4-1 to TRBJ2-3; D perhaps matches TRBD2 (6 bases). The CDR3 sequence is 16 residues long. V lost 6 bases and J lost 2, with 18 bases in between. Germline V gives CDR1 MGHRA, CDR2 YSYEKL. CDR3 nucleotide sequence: TGCGCCAGCAGAGCTCGACGGGGGACGGTCACAGATACGCAGTATTTT. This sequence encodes CASRARRGTVTDTQYF.

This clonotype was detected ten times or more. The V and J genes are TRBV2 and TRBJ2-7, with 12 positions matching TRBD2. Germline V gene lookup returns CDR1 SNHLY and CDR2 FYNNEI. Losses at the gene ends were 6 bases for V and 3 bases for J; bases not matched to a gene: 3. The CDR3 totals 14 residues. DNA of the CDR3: TGTGCCAGCAGACCGACTAGCGGGAGCTACGAGCAGTACTTC. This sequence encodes CASRPTSGSYEQYF.

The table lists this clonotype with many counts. As DNA, the CDR3 is TGCGCCAGCTCCCAGCGGACGTACAATGAGCAGTTCTTC. Protein: CASSQRTYNEQFF. J is TRBJ2-1 and V is TRBV5-1, with D possibly being TRBD2 (5 bases). The CDR3 runs 13 residues. The V gene lost 7 bases and the J gene lost 4 bases, with 12 bases spanning the gap. CDR1 is SGHRS, CDR2 YFSETQ, per germline. The variable domain in full, completed from reference TRBV5-1 and TRBJ2-1, reads KAGVTQTPRYLIKTRGQQVTLSCSPISGHRSVSWYQQTPGQGLQFLFEYFSETQRNKGNFPGRFSGRQFSNSRSEMNVSTLELGDSALYLCASSQRTYNEQFFGPGTRLTVL.

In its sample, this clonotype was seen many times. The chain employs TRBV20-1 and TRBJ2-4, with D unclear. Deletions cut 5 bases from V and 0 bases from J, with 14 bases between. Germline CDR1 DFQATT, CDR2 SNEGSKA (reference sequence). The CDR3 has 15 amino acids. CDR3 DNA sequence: TGCAGTGCTGCCTTGATGGGCATAGCCAAAAACATTCAGTACTTC. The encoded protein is CSAALMGIAKNIQYF.

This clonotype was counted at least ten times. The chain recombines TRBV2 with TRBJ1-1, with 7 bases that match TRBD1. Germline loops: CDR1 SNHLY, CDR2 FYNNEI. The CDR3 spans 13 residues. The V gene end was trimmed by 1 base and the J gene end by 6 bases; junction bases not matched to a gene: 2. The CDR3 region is CASSEEGAAEAFF. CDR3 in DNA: TGTGCCAGCAGTGAAGAGGGGGCAGCTGAAGCTTTCTTT.

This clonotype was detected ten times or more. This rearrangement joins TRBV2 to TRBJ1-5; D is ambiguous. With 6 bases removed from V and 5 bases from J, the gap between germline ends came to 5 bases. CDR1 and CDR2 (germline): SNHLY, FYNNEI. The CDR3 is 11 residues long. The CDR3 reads CASRRDQPQHF. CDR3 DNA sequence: TGTGCCAGCAGGAGGGATCAGCCCCAGCATTTT.

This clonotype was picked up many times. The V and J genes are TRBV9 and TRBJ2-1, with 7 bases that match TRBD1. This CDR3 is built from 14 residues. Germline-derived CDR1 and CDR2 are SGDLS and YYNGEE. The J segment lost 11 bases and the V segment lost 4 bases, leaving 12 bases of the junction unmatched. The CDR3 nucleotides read TGTGCCAGCAGCATTAGACAGGGTGGGGTTCAGCAGTTCTTC. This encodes CASSIRQGGVQQFF.

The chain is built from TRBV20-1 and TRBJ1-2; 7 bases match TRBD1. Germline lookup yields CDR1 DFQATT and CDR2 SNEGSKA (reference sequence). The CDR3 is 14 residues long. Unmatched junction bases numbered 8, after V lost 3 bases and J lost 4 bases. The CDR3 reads CSASSRGAGYGYTF. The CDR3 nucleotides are TGCAGTGCTAGCTCCAGGGGGGCCGGCTATGGCTACACCTTC.

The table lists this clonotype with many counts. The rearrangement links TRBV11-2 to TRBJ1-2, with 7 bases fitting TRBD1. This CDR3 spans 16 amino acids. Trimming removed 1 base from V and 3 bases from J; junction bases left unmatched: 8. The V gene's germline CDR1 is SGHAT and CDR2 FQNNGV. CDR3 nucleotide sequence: TGTGCCAGCAGCTTAGGGTACAGGGGTGAGCACTATGGCTACACCTTC. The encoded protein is CASSLGYRGEHYGYTF.

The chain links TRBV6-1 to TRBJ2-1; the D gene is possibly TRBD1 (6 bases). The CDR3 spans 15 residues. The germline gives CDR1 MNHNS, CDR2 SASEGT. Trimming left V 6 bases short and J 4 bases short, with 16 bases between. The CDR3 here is CASSPAGTTYNEQFF. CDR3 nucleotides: TGTGCCAGCAGCCCTGCCGGGACAACATACAATGAGCAGTTCTTC.

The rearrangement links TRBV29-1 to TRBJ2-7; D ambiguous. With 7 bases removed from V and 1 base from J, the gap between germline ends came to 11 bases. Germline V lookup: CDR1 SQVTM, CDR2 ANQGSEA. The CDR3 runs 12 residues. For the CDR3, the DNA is TGCAGCGCTGTCCCCAATTCCTACGAGCAGTACTTC. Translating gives CSAVPNSYEQYF.

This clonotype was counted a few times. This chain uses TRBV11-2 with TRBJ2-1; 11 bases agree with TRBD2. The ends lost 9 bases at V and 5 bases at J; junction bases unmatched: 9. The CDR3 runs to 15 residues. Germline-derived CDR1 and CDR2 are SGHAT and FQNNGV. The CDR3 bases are TGTGCCAGTAGTAAGCTAGCGGGAGGCAACAATGAGCAGTTCTTC. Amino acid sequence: CASSKLAGGNNEQFF.

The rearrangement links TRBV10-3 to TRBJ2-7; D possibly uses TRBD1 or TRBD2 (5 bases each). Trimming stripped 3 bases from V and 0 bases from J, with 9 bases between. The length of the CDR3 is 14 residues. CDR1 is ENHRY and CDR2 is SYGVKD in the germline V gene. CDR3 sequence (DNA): TGTGCCATCAGTGATGCAGGGAGCTCCTACGAGCAGTACTTC. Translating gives CAISDAGSSYEQYF.

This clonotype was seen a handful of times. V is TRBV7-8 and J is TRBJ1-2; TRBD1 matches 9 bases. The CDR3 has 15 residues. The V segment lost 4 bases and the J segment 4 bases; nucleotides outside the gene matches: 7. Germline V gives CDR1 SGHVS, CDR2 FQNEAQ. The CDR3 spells CASSYGQGRGYGYTF. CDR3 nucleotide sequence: TGTGCCAGCAGCTACGGACAGGGGAGGGGCTATGGCTACACCTTC.

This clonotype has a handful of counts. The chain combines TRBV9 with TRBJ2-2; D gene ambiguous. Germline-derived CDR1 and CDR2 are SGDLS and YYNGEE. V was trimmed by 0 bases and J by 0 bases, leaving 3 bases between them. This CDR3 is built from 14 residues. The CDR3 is CASSVGANTGELFF. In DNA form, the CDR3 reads TGTGCCAGCAGCGTAGGCGCGAACACCGGGGAGCTGTTTTTT.

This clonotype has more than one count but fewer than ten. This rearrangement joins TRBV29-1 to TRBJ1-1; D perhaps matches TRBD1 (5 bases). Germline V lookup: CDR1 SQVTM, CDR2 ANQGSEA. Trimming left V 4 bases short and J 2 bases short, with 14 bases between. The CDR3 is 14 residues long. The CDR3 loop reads CSVVGAQGNTEAFF. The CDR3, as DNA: TGCAGCGTTGTAGGGGCCCAGGGAAACACTGAAGCTTTCTTT.

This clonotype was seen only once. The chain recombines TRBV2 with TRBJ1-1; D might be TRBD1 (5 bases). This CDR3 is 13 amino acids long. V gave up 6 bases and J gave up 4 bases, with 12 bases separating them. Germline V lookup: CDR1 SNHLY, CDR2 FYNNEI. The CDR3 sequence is CASSGQFGTEAFF. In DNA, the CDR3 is TGTGCCAGCAGCGGACAATTCGGCACTGAAGCTTTCTTT.

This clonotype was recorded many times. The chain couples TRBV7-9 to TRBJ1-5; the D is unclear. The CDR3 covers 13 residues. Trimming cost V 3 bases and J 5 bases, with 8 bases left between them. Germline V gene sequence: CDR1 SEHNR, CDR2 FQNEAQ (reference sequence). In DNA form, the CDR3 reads TGTGCCAGCAGCTTTCAACTCTATCAGCCCCAGCATTTT. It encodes CASSFQLYQPQHF. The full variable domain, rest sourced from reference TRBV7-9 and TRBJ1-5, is DTGVSQNPRHKITKRGQNVTFRCDPISEHNRLYWYRQTLGQGPEFLTYFQNEAQLEKSRLLSDRFSAERPKGSFSTLEIQRTEQGDSAMYLCASSFQLYQPQHFGDGTRLSIL.

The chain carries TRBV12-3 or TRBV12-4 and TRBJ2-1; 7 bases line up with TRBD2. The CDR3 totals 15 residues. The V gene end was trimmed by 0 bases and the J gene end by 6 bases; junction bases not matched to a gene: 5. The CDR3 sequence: CASSLAGGRSNEQFF. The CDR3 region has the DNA TGTGCCAGCAGTTTAGCGGGAGGGAGAAGCAATGAGCAGTTCTTC.

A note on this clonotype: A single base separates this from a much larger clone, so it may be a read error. The CDR3 coding sequence is TGTGCCAGCAAAGGGACAGGCGATGGAAACACCATATATTTT. It specifies CASKGTGDGNTIYF. The chain employs TRBV9 and TRBJ1-3; 8 nucleotides align to TRBD1. Germline V gene lookup returns CDR1 SGDLS and CDR2 YYNGEE. CDR3 size: 14 residues. V shed 6 bases, J shed 3 bases, and the junction held 5 bases outside the gene matches.

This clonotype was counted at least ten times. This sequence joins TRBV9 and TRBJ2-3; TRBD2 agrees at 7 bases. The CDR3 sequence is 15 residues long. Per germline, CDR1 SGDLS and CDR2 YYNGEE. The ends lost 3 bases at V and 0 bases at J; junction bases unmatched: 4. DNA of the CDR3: TGTGCCAGCAGCGGGGGGGGAATTAGCACAGATACGCAGTATTTT. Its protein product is CASSGGGISTDTQYF.

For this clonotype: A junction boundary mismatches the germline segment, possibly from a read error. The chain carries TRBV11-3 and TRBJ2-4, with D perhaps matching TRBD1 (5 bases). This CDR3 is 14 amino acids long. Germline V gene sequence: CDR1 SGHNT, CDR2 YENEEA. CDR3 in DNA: TGTGCCAGCAGCTTAGGGGGCCCCAACAACATTCAGTACTTC. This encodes CASSLGGPNNIQYF.

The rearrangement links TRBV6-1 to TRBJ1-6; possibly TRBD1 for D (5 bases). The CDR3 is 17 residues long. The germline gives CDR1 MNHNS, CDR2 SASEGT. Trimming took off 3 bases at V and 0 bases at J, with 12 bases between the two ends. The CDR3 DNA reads TGTGCCAGCAGTGAGGGGACCTCGCCCTCCTATAATTCACCCCTCCACTTT. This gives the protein CASSEGTSPSYNSPLHF.

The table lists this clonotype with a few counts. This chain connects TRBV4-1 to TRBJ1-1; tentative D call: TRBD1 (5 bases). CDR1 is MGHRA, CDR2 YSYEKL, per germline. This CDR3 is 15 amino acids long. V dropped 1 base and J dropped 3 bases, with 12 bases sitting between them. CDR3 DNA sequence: TGCGCCAGCAGCCAAGTAGGGGTGAGTCACACTGAAGCTTTCTTT. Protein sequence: CASSQVGVSHTEAFF.

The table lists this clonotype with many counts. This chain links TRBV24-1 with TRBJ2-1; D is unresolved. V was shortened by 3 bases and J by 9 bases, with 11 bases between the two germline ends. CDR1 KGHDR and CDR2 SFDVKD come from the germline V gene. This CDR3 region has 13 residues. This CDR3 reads CATSDPSLGEQFF. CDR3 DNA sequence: TGTGCCACCAGTGATCCCAGTCTCGGTGAGCAGTTCTTC.